This is a list of T cell receptor beta chains from one sample in a study of T cell responses to AZD1222 COVID-19 vaccine. Produced via immunoSEQ multiplex PCR; TCRdb's table is partial and in-frame only. Among some 100,000 clones, about nine tenths were seen once, and the ten largest hold under 2%. This material consisted of peripheral blood, taken on day 0 of AZD1222 vaccination. These TCRs come from an adult in good health. Both conserved end residues are part of each CDR3. Fields, in order: J gene, V gene, D gene, clone size, CDR3 protein, CDR3 DNA. A D gene is named only where the DNA matches it firmly. Clone size, where shown, is once, few, many, or a class for clones that have expanded.

>TRBJ1-2|TRBV19|.|.
CASSIGQGYGYTF
TGTGCCAGTAGTATAGGGCAGGGGTATGGCTACACCTTC
>TRBJ1-3|TRBV7-8|.|.
CASNPNGAGAGNTIYF
TGTGCCAGCAACCCCAATGGGGCAGGAGCTGGAAACACCATATATTTT
>TRBJ1-2|TRBV12-1|.|.
CASSFEGDSNYGYTF
TGTGCCAGCAGCTTTGAAGGAGACTCTAACTATGGCTACACCTTC
>TRBJ2-7|TRBV6-5|TRBD1|.
CASSRTGAYEQYF
TGTGCCAGCAGCCGGACAGGGGCCTACGAGCAGTACTTC
>TRBJ2-3|TRBV6-5|TRBD2|.
CASSYLSGRLTDTQYF
TGTGCCAGCAGTTACTTAAGCGGGAGGTTGACAGATACGCAGTATTTT
>TRBJ2-3|TRBV2|.|.
CASSVQGGTDTQYF
TGTGCCAGCAGTGTCCAGGGGGGGACAGATACGCAGTATTTT
>TRBJ1-2|TRBV20-1|.|.
CSIQQDYGYTF
TGCAGTATCCAACAGGACTATGGCTACACCTTC
>TRBJ2-7|TRBV11-2|.|once
CASSSGHISYEQYF
TGTGCCAGCAGCTCGGGACATATTTCCTACGAGCAGTACTTC
>TRBJ2-5|TRBV2|TRBD2|few
CASRGGLAVQETQYF
TGTGCCAGCAGGGGAGGGCTAGCGGTCCAAGAGACCCAGTACTTC
>TRBJ1-6|TRBV7-9|.|once
CAGTISGSPLHF
TGTGCCGGGACGATCAGTGGTTCACCCCTCCACTTT
>TRBJ2-7|TRBV5-6|TRBD2|.
CASSLKGLAFYEQYF
TGTGCCAGCAGCTTGAAGGGACTAGCGTTCTACGAGCAGTACTTC
>TRBJ1-5|TRBV18|TRBD1|.
CASSPLPGQGGQPQHF
TGTGCCAGCTCACCACTACCGGGACAGGGGGGTCAGCCCCAGCATTTT
>TRBJ2-7|TRBV18|TRBD2|.
CASSPRTSFYEQYF
TGTGCCAGCTCACCTAGGACTAGTTTCTACGAGCAGTACTTC
>TRBJ2-7|TRBV28|TRBD1|.
CAWSGGYEQYF
TGTGCCTGGTCAGGGGGCTACGAGCAGTACTTC
>TRBJ1-2|TRBV28|.|once
CASRPEQYYGYTF
TGTGCCAGCAGACCCGAACAGTACTATGGCTACACCTTC
>TRBJ2-3|TRBV5-1|.|.
CASSLGRRSTDTQYF
TGCGCCAGCAGCTTGGGTAGGAGAAGCACAGATACGCAGTATTTT
>TRBJ2-2|TRBV4-2|TRBD1|.
CASSQDRTGGRELFF
TGTGCCAGCAGCCAAGATCGGACAGGGGGTCGGGAGCTGTTTTTT
>TRBJ1-4|TRBV2|.|.
CASSEAIYEKLFF
TGTGCCAGCAGTGAAGCCATTTATGAAAAACTGTTTTTT
>TRBJ1-3|TRBV9|.|once
CASSVSTGDGNTIYF
TGTGCCAGCAGCGTGTCCACGGGGGATGGAAACACCATATATTTT
>TRBJ2-1|TRBV4-1|.|.
CASSDPVGEQFF
TGCGCCAGCAGCGACCCGGTTGGAGAGCAGTTCTTC
>TRBJ2-7|TRBV6-6|TRBD1|medium-sized
CASSYLASGTGGEQYF
TGTGCCAGCAGTTACCTAGCGTCAGGGACAGGGGGCGAGCAGTACTTC
>TRBJ1-3|TRBV27|.|.
CASSLSWVSGNTIYF
TGTGCCAGCAGTTTATCGTGGGTCTCTGGAAACACCATATATTTT
>TRBJ2-1|TRBV4-2|.|.
CASSQVEGSLAQGEQFF
TGTGCCAGCAGCCAAGTAGAGGGGAGTCTAGCCCAAGGTGAGCAGTTCTTC
>TRBJ2-2|TRBV24-1|.|.
CATSDLRRENTGELFF
TGTGCCACCAGTGATTTACGGCGGGAGAACACCGGGGAGCTGTTTTTT
>TRBJ2-2|TRBV19|TRBD1|.
CASSPRTGSGTGELFF
TGTGCCAGTAGTCCGAGGACAGGGTCTGGCACCGGGGAGCTGTTTTTT
>TRBJ1-6|TRBV2|.|few
CASYLLDSGSPLHF
TGTGCCAGTTATCTTCTAGACAGTGGTTCACCCCTCCACTTT
>TRBJ2-7|TRBV5-4|.|.
CASSLGLASEQYF
TGTGCCAGCAGCTTGGGTCTAGCGAGCGAGCAGTACTTC
>TRBJ1-5|TRBV6-6|.|.
CASSYGQGRVLPQHF
TGTGCCAGCAGTTACGGGCAGGGAAGGGTTCTGCCCCAGCATTTT
>TRBJ1-1|TRBV6-6|.|.
CASSRPRGGNTEAFF
TGTGCCAGCAGCCGACCCAGGGGTGGGAACACTGAAGCTTTCTTT
>TRBJ1-6|TRBV7-3|.|.
CASSPWSSAAPLHF
TGTGCCAGCAGCCCCTGGAGCTCGGCAGCACCCCTCCACTTT
>TRBJ1-1|TRBV5-1|.|.
CASSVDGRTEAFF
TGCGCCAGCAGCGTAGACGGGAGGACTGAAGCTTTCTTT
>TRBJ2-2|TRBV28|TRBD2|.
CASSVRGGPGELFF
TGTGCCAGCAGCGTCCGGGGGGGTCCCGGGGAGCTGTTTTTT
>TRBJ1-2|TRBV5-6|.|.
CASSSDRLLYGYTF
TGTGCCAGCAGCTCGGACAGACTACTTTATGGCTACACCTTC
>TRBJ2-3|TRBV28|.|.
CATRSGGIRTQYF
TGTGCCACCCGTAGCGGAGGGATAAGGACGCAGTATTTT
>TRBJ2-5|TRBV10-3|.|.
CAISPVGGGQETQYF
TGTGCCATCAGTCCCGTAGGGGGGGGCCAAGAGACCCAGTACTTC
>TRBJ2-5|TRBV7-8|.|once
CASSLVPAAAVQETQYF
TGTGCCAGCAGCTTAGTTCCCGCCGCTGCGGTACAAGAGACCCAGTACTTC
>TRBJ1-6|TRBV5-1|.|once
CASSLATSSYNSPLHF
TGCGCCAGCAGCTTGGCCACAAGCTCCTATAATTCACCCCTCCACTTT
>TRBJ1-6|TRBV5-4|TRBD1|.
CASSLVTGGNSPLHF
TGTGCCAGCAGCTTGGTGACAGGGGGTAATTCACCCCTCCACTTT
>TRBJ2-7|TRBV6-5|.|.
CASSYSRSGTGQYF
TGTGCCAGCAGTTACTCGCGATCAGGCACGGGGCAGTACTTC
>TRBJ2-3|TRBV10-3|TRBD2|.
CAISGQPGLAGVTDTQYF
TGTGCCATCAGTGGCCAACCCGGACTAGCGGGAGTGACAGATACGCAGTATTTT
>TRBJ2-1|TRBV5-1|TRBD2|.
CASSLTSGNNEQFF
TGCGCCAGCAGCTTGACTAGCGGTAACAATGAGCAGTTCTTC
>TRBJ1-3|TRBV5-1|.|.
CASSLRQPPGNTIYF
TGCGCCAGCAGCCTACGACAGCCGCCTGGAAACACCATATATTTT
>TRBJ1-4|TRBV2|.|.
CATQGERANEKLFF
TGTGCCACTCAGGGTGAAAGGGCTAATGAAAAACTGTTTTTT
>TRBJ2-2|TRBV19|.|once
CASSLLGLGTGELFF
TGTGCCAGTAGTCTCTTGGGGCTGGGCACCGGGGAGCTGTTTTTT
>TRBJ1-4|TRBV28|.|.
CASNPGATNEKLFF
TGTGCCAGCAACCCAGGGGCGACTAATGAAAAACTGTTTTTT
>TRBJ1-2|TRBV9|.|.
CASSVAPGTGYTF
TGTGCCAGCAGCGTAGCTCCGGGCACTGGCTACACCTTC
>TRBJ1-5|TRBV29-1|.|.
CSVSKTNSNQPQHF
TGCAGCGTTAGTAAGACAAACAGTAATCAGCCCCAGCATTTT
>TRBJ2-7|TRBV28|.|.
CASKKQRTSYEQYF
TGTGCCAGCAAAAAGCAGCGGACCTCCTACGAGCAGTACTTC
>TRBJ1-5|TRBV7-2|.|.
CASSLENQPQHF
TGTGCCAGCAGCTTAGAGAATCAGCCCCAGCATTTT